This T cell receptor beta chain was recorded in a study of blood T cell repertoires in COVID-19. Study information: PBMCs, B-cell-depleted T cells, or T cells were the source of the cDNA or gDNA that made up the material.

V lost 0 bases to trimming and J lost 6 bases; unmatched junction nucleotides: 1. The CDR3 loop spans 15 amino acids. Germline-derived CDR1 and CDR2 are MDHEN and SYDVKM. Per the study methods: Nucleated cell number was recorded as an estimate derived from reference gene primer amplification. Sequenced by immunoSEQ multiplex PCR; TCRdb stores in-frame clones only, minus some. The V and J calls and clone size are taken from that table; D and trimming were inferred from the DNA. Of some 93,000 clones in the sample, about 86% were seen once. Sequencing input: peripheral blood. The sequence came from a woman aged 80 or over with acute or convalescent COVID-19. The J gene is TRBJ2-1, the V gene TRBV28; 11 nucleotides match TRBD2. DNA of the CDR3: TGTGCCAGCAGTTTATGGCTAGCGGGGGGCAATGAGCAGTTCTTC. Amino acid sequence: CASSLWLAGGNEQFF. Full variable domain (missing parts from reference TRBV28 and TRBJ2-1): DVKVTQSSRYLVKRTGEKVFLECVQDMDHENMFWYRQDPGLGLRLIYFSYDVKMKEKGDIPEGYSVSREKKERFSLILESASTNQTSMYLCASSLWLAGGNEQFFGPGTRLTVL.